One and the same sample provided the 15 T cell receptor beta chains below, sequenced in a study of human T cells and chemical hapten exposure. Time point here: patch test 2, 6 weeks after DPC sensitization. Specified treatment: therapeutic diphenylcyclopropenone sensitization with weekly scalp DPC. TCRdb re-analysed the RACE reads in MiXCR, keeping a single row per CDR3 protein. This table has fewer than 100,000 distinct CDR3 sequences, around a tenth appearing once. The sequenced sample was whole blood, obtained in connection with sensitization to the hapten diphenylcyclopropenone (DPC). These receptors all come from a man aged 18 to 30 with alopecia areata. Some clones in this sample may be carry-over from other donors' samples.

The CDR3 nucleotides read TGTGCCAGCAGTAGAGCCGGACCGCTCTATGGCTACACCTTC. Translated, it gives CASSRAGPLYGYTF. The genes are TRBV12-3 or TRBV12-4 and TRBJ1-2, with unresolved D. This CDR3 is built from 14 residues. The germline V and J ends were trimmed by 5 bases and 4 bases, with 14 bases remaining between them.

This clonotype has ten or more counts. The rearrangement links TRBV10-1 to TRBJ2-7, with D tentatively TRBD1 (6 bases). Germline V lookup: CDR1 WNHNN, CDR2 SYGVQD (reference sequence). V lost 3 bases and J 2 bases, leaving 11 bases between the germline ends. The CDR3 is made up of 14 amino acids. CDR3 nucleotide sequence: TGCGCCAGCAGTGAACTGGACAGACCCTACGAGCAGTACTTC. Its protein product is CASSELDRPYEQYF.

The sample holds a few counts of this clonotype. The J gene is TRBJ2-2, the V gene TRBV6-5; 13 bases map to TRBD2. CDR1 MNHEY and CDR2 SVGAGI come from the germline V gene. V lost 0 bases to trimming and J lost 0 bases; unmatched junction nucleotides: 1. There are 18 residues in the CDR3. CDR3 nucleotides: TGTGCCAGCAGTTACTCGACTAGCGGGGGGACGAACACCGGGGAGCTGTTTTTT. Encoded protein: CASSYSTSGGTNTGELFF.

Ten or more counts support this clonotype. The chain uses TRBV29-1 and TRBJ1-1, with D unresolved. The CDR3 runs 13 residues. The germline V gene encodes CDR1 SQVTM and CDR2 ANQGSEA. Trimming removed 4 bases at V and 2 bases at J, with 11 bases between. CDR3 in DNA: TGCAGCGTTGTAAGGTCCCTTAACACTGAAGCTTTCTTT. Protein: CSVVRSLNTEAFF.

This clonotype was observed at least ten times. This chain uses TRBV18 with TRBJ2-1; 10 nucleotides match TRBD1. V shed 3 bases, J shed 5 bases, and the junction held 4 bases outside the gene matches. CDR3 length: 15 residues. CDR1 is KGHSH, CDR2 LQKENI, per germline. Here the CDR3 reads CASSPTGGVNNEQFF. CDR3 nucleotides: TGTGCCAGCTCACCGACAGGGGGCGTAAACAATGAGCAGTTCTTC.

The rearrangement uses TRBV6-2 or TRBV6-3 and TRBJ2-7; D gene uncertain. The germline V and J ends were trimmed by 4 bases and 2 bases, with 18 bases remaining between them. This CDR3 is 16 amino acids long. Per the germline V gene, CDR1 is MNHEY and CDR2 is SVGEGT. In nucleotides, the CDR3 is TGTGCCAGCAGTTCCCCCAGCCTCGTACAGACCTACGAGCAGTACTTC. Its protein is CASSSPSLVQTYEQYF.

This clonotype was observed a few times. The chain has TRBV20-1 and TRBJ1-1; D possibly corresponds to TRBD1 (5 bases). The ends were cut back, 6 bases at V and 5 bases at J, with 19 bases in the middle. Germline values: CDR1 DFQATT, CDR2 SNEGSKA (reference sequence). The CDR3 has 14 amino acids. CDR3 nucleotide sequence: TGCAGTGCCAGAAGGGGCGCGATTTGGACTGAAGCTTTCTTT. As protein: CSARRGAIWTEAFF.

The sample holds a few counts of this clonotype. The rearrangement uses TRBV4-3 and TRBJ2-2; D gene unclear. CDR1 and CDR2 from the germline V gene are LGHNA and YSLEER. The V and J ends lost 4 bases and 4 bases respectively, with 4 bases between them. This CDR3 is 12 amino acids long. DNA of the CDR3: TGCGCCAGCAGCCGTGTCACCGGGGAGCTGTTTTTT. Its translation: CASSRVTGELFF.

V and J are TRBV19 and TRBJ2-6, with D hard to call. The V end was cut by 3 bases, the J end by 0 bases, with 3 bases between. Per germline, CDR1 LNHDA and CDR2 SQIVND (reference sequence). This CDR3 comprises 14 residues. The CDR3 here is CASSIPSGANVLTF. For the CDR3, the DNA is TGTGCCAGTAGTATCCCCTCTGGGGCCAACGTCCTGACTTTC.

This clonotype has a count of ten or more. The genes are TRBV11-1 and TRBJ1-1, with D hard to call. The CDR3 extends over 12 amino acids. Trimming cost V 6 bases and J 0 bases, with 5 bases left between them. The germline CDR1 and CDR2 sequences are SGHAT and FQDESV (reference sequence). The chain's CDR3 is CASSLLNTEAFF. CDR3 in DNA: TGTGCCAGCAGTTTGTTGAACACTGAAGCTTTCTTT.

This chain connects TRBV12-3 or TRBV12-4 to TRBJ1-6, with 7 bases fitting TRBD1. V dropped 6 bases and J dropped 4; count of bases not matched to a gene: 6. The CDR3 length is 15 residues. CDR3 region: CASRKGQLYNSPLHF. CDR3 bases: TGTGCCAGCAGAAAGGGACAGCTTTATAATTCACCCCTCCACTTT.

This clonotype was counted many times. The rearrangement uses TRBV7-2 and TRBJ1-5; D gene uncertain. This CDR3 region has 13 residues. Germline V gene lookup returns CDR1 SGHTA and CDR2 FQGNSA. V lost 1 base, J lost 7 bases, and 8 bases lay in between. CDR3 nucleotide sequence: TGTGCCAGCAGCTTAGAGCGGGAACAGCCCCAGCATTTT. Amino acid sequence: CASSLEREQPQHF.

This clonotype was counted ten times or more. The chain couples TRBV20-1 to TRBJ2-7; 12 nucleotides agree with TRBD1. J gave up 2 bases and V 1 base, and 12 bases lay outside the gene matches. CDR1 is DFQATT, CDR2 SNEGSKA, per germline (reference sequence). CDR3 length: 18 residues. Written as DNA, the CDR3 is TGCAGTGCTAGAGGCCGGGACAGGGGGCGCAATGGCCCCTACGAGCAGTACTTC. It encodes CSARGRDRGRNGPYEQYF.

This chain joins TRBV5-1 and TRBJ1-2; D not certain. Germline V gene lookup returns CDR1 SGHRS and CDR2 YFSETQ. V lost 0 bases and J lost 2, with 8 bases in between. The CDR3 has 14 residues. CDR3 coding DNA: TGCGCCAGCAGCTTGGAGCCAGCAAACTATGGCTACACCTTC. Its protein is CASSLEPANYGYTF. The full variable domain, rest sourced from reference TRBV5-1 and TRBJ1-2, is KAGVTQTPRYLIKTRGQQVTLSCSPISGHRSVSWYQQTPGQGLQFLFEYFSETQRNKGNFPGRFSGRQFSNSRSEMNVSTLELGDSALYLCASSLEPANYGYTFGSGTRLTVV.

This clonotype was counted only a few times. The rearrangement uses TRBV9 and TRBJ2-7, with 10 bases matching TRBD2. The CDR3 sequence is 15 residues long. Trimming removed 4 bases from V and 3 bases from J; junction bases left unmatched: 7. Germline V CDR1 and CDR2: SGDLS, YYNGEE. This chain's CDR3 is CASSPLAGVIYEQYF. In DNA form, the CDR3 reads TGTGCCAGCAGCCCCCTAGCGGGGGTAATCTACGAGCAGTACTTC.